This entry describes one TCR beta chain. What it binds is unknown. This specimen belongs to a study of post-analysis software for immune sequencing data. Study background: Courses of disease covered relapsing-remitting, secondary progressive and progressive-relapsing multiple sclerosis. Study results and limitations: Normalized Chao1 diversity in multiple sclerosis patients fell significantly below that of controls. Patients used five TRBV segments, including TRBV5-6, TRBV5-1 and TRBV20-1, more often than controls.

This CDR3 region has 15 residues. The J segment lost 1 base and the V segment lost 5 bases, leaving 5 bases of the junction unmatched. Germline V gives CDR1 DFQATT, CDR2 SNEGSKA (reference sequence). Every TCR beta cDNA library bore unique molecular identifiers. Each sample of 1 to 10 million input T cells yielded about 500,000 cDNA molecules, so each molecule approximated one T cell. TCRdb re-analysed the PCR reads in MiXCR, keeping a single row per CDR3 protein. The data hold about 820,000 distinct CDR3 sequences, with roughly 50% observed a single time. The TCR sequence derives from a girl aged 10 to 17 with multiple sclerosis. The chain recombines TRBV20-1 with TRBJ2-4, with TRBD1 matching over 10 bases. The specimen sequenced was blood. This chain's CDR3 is CSAQKGQGAKNIQYF. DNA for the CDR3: TGCAGTGCTCAAAAGGGACAGGGGGCCAAAAACATTCAGTACTTC.